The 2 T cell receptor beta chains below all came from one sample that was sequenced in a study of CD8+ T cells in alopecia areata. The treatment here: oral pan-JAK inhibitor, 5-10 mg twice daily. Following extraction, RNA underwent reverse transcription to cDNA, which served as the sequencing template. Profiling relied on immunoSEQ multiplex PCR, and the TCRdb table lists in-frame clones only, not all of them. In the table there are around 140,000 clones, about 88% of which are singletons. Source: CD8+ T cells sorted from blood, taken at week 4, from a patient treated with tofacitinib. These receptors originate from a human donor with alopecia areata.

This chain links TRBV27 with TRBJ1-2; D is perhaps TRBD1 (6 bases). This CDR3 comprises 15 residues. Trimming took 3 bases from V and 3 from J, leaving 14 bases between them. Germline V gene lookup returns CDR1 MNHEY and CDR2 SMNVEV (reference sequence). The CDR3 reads CASSFSRTAHYGYTF. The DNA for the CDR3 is TGTGCCAGCAGTTTCAGCCGGACAGCCCACTATGGCTACACCTTC.

DNA of the CDR3: TGCGCCAGCAGCTTGAGATCCCACCGGGTATCCTACGAGCAGTACTTC. Protein sequence: CASSLRSHRVSYEQYF. The chain is built from TRBV5-1 and TRBJ2-7; no definite D call. Germline CDR1 is SGHRS and CDR2 is YFSETQ. With 1 base removed from V and 1 base from J, the gap between germline ends came to 15 bases. The CDR3 consists of 16 residues.